These 9 T cell receptor beta chains were all obtained from the same sample, sequenced in a study of T cell changes during pregnancy in multiple sclerosis. Profiled with immunoSEQ multiplex PCR; TCRdb holds only in-frame clones, not every one. The sample has about 20,000 clones; 88% are singletons. Specimen: CD8+ T cells from peripheral blood mononuclear cells, collected in the third trimester of pregnancy. Source of these receptors: a female donor in good health, enrolled as a control in a pregnancy study.

This chain joins TRBV9 and TRBJ2-2, with 8 bases matching TRBD1. The junction had 10 bases not matched to a gene; V was cut back by 0 bases and J by 0 bases. The CDR3 length is 19 residues. Germline V CDR1 and CDR2: SGDLS, YYNGEE. CDR3: CASSVAARGPPANTGELFF. The CDR3, as DNA: TGTGCCAGCAGCGTAGCGGCCAGGGGGCCACCCGCGAACACCGGGGAGCTGTTTTTT.

The CDR3 region has the DNA TGCGCCAGCAGCCAAGCCGCGTGGACTTTCTACGAGCAGTACTTC. Translated: CASSQAAWTFYEQYF. The rearrangement joins TRBV4-1 to TRBJ2-7, with D maybe TRBD2 (5 bases). Germline-derived CDR1 and CDR2 are MGHRA and YSYEKL. The CDR3 is 15 amino acids. V dropped 1 base and J dropped 3 bases, with 13 bases sitting between them.

This clone is medium-sized in the sample. The rearrangement joins TRBV9 to TRBJ2-2, with TRBD2 as a possible D gene (5 bases). Looked up from germline, CDR1 is SGDLS and CDR2 is YYNGEE. This CDR3 spans 14 amino acids. Deletions cut 0 bases from V and 8 bases from J, with 11 bases between. CDR3 nucleotide sequence: TGTGCCAGCAGCGTAGCGTACCGGGGAGGGGAGCTGTTTTTT. This codes for CASSVAYRGGELFF.

By proportion, this clone is medium-sized. The chain joins TRBV9 to TRBJ2-1, with TRBD2 identical over 13 bases. This CDR3 spans 18 amino acids. Looked up from germline, CDR1 is SGDLS and CDR2 is YYNGEE. J gave up 8 bases and V 4 bases, and 15 bases lay outside the gene matches. CDR3 protein: CASSSGTSGNWVRDEQFF. The DNA for the CDR3 is TGTGCCAGCAGCTCCGGGACTAGCGGGAATTGGGTGCGGGATGAGCAGTTCTTC.

Only one count was recorded for this clone. The chain joins TRBV11-2 to TRBJ1-2, with unresolved D. Trimming took off 0 bases at V and 0 bases at J, with 23 bases between the two ends. In germline, CDR1 is SGHAT, CDR2 FQNNGV. The CDR3 sequence is 20 residues long. CDR3 DNA: TGTGCCAGCAGCTTAGATCAGAGGTTGGAGATTCACAAAGCTAACTATGGCTACACCTTC. Translating it yields CASSLDQRLEIHKANYGYTF.

The chain combines TRBV4-3 with TRBJ1-1; D uncertain. The germline V gene encodes CDR1 LGHNA and CDR2 YSLEER. The V gene lost 0 bases and the J gene lost 10 bases, with 15 bases spanning the gap. This CDR3 is 14 amino acids long. CDR3 amino acids: CASSQDQARRTAFF. The CDR3 DNA follows: TGCGCCAGCAGCCAAGACCAGGCCCGGAGGACAGCTTTCTTT.

Points on this clone: A read error may produce the germline difference seen at one junction end. The chain links TRBV4-1 to TRBJ2-7; TRBD2 matches at 9 bases. The CDR3 is made up of 14 amino acids. The germline V gene encodes CDR1 MGHRA and CDR2 YSYEKL. CDR3 loop: CAGSPSGNSYEQYF. The CDR3 nucleotides read TGCGCCGGCAGCCCTAGCGGGAATTCCTACGAGCAGTACTTC.

J is TRBJ1-2 and V is TRBV7-9; D is uncertain. Germline-derived CDR1 and CDR2 are SEHNR and FQNEAQ (reference sequence). V was cut by 6 bases and J by 9 bases, with 11 bases left in between. This CDR3 contains 11 residues. CDR3 sequence: CASRASQSYTF. The DNA of the CDR3 is TGTGCCAGCAGGGCATCCCAGAGCTACACCTTC.

The chain uses TRBV7-8 and TRBJ2-7; 13 bases agree with TRBD2. Germline CDR1 and CDR2: SGHVS and FQNEAQ. Losses at the gene ends were 8 bases for V and 11 bases for J; bases not matched to a gene: 9. This CDR3 has 13 residues. DNA for the CDR3: TGTGCCAGCCTCGGGACTAGCGGGACACCGGAGTACTTC. Its protein product is CASLGTSGTPEYF.